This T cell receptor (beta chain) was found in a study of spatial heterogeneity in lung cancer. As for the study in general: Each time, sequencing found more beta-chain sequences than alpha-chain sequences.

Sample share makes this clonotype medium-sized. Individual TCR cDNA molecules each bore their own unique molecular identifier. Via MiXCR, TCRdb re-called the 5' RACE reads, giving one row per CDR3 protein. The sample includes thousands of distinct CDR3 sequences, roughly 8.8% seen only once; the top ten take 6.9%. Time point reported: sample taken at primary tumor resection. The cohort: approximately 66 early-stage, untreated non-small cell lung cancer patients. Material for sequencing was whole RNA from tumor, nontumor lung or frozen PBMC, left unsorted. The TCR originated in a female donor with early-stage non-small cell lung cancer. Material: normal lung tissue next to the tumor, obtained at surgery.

CDR3 coding DNA: TGTGCCAGCAGCTTGGTGGGGCCGCGGACTGGAAACACCATATATTTT. It is translated as CASSLVGPRTGNTIYF. The rearrangement uses TRBV5-4 and TRBJ1-3, with a tentative D call TRBD1 (5 bases). This CDR3 comprises 16 residues. The germline V gene has CDR1 SGHNT and CDR2 YYREEE (reference sequence). V was cut by 0 bases and J by 2 bases, with 12 bases left in between.